The 24 T cell receptor beta chains reported below all come from one sample, sequenced in a study of shared clonotypes between healthy human individuals. Profiled with immunoSEQ multiplex PCR; TCRdb holds only in-frame clones, not every one. Here the sample spans some 530,000 clones, around 73% being singletons. The source material was PBMCs. All receptors come from a woman in her thirties or forties in good health. Some clones in this sample may be carry-over from other donors' samples.

This clone was detected only once. The chain combines TRBV7-2 with TRBJ2-1, with 7 bases identical to TRBD1. Germline values: CDR1 SGHTA, CDR2 FQGNSA. This CDR3 is 16 amino acids long. The trim removed 5 bases at V and 5 bases at J, leaving 12 bases unmatched. CDR3 sequence (DNA): TGTGCCAGCAGCCGCGCAGGGACAGAACCGAACAATGAGCAGTTCTTC. Its protein product is CASSRAGTEPNNEQFF.

The rearrangement links TRBV28 to TRBJ1-4; 7 bases map to TRBD1. V lost 1 base, J lost 8 bases, and 4 bases stayed unmatched. The length of the CDR3 is 14 residues. CDR1 MDHEN and CDR2 SYDVKM come from the germline V gene. The CDR3 nucleotides read TGTGCCAGCAGTTTATTACAGGGGAGGGAAAAACTGTTTTTT. This codes for CASSLLQGREKLFF.

About this clone: Other DNA sequences of this sample code for an identical CDR3. The chain links TRBV5-1 to TRBJ2-5; D gene ambiguous. The V and J ends lost 4 bases and 11 bases respectively, with 24 bases between them. Per the germline V gene, CDR1 is SGHRS and CDR2 is YFSETQ. The CDR3 extends over 15 amino acids. CDR3 bases: TGCGCCAGCAGCCACACAGAAGTATACAAGAGACCACAGTACTTC. Translated, it gives CASSHTEVYKRPQYF.

The genes are TRBV10-3 and TRBJ2-7, with TRBD2 matching over 10 bases. Looked up from germline, CDR1 is ENHRY and CDR2 is SYGVKD. CDR3 length equals 15 residues. The trim removed 10 bases at V and 4 bases at J, leaving 13 bases unmatched. The CDR3 bases are TGTGCCAGCACTTACGGGCTAGCGGGAGCTTACGAGCAGTACTTC. Translating it yields CASTYGLAGAYEQYF.

This clone occurred once. V and J are TRBV7-2 and TRBJ2-7, with D maybe TRBD1 (5 bases). The CDR3 totals 14 residues. With 2 bases removed from V and 3 bases from J, the gap between germline ends came to 11 bases. The germline CDR1 and CDR2 sequences are SGHTA and FQGNSA. The CDR3 region has the DNA TGTGCCAGCAGCTTACAGGGTTCTATCTACGAGCAGTACTTC. It encodes CASSLQGSIYEQYF.

V is TRBV7-3 and J is TRBJ2-1, with 8 bases lining up with TRBD1. This CDR3 has 13 residues. In germline, CDR1 is SGHTA, CDR2 FQGTGA. Trimming removed 5 bases from V and 10 bases from J; junction bases left unmatched: 7. CDR3 DNA: TGTGCCAGCAGCATCGGACAGGGCAGGGAGCAGTTCTTC. Its translation is CASSIGQGREQFF.

The V call is TRBV5-1, the J call TRBJ2-7, with 9 bases lining up with TRBD2. The J segment lost 2 bases and the V segment lost 0 bases, leaving 3 bases of the junction unmatched. The CDR3 is made up of 15 amino acids. Germline CDR1 and CDR2: SGHRS and YFSETQ. The CDR3 here is CASSLVSGSTYEQYF. The CDR3 bases are TGCGCCAGCAGCTTGGTTAGCGGGAGTACCTACGAGCAGTACTTC.

A single count supports this clone. The chain couples TRBV7-2 to TRBJ1-6; no reliable D call. Looked up from germline, CDR1 is SGHTA and CDR2 is FQGNSA. This CDR3 is 14 amino acids long. The germline V and J ends were trimmed by 5 bases and 3 bases, with 8 bases remaining between them. The CDR3 DNA follows: TGTGCCAGCAGCATGGACGGCTATAATTCACCCCTCCACTTT. This encodes CASSMDGYNSPLHF.

The V call is TRBV7-9, the J call TRBJ2-3; TRBD2 agrees at 9 bases. The CDR3 has 18 amino acids. V lost 1 base and J lost 4; bases outside the gene matches: 12. CDR1 is SEHNR and CDR2 is FQNEAQ in the germline V gene (reference sequence). Written as DNA, the CDR3 is TGTGCCAGCAGCTTAGTAGGTAGCGGGAGAAGGAGGTCAGATACGCAGTATTTT. Amino acids: CASSLVGSGRRRSDTQYF.

The V call is TRBV2, the J call TRBJ1-2, with D unresolved. Germline V gene data show CDR1 as SNHLY and CDR2 as FYNNEI. The CDR3 is 15 residues long. V was cut by 3 bases and J by 3 bases, with 14 bases left in between. CDR3: CASSESRIMDYGYTF. The CDR3 DNA sequence: TGTGCCAGCAGTGAGTCCCGGATAATGGACTATGGCTACACCTTC.

This clone was observed a few times. This chain links TRBV19 with TRBJ1-5; 8 bases line up with TRBD1. The CDR3 runs to 14 residues. CDR1 is LNHDA and CDR2 is SQIVND in the germline V gene (reference sequence). Trimming took 6 bases from V and 2 from J; bases not matched to a gene: 3. Here the CDR3 reads CASSPRGRNQPQHF. DNA of the CDR3: TGTGCCAGTAGCCCCAGGGGGCGCAATCAGCCCCAGCATTTT.

This chain connects TRBV7-9 to TRBJ2-3; 8 bases agree with TRBD2. CDR1 and CDR2 from the germline V gene are SEHNR and FQNEAQ (reference sequence). This CDR3 spans 19 amino acids. The ends lost 1 base at V and 3 bases at J; junction bases unmatched: 15. CDR3 in amino acids: CASSLGTGTSFLGTDTQYF. The CDR3 DNA sequence: TGTGCCAGCAGCTTAGGAACCGGGACTAGTTTTTTGGGTACAGATACGCAGTATTTT.

The rearrangement joins TRBV6-5 to TRBJ2-2; D possibly corresponds to TRBD1 (6 bases). V was clipped by 6 bases and J by 4 bases, with 15 bases between them. Germline V CDR1 and CDR2: MNHEY, SVGAGI. The CDR3 contains 15 residues. The CDR3 coding sequence is TGTGCCAGCAGCCTTCTACAGGGCCTCACCGGGGAGCTGTTTTTT. It is translated as CASSLLQGLTGELFF.

The chain employs TRBV5-1 and TRBJ2-3; the D is unclear. Germline V lookup: CDR1 SGHRS, CDR2 YFSETQ. V shed 1 base and J shed 1 base, with 7 bases lying between them. This CDR3 region has 14 residues. CDR3 amino acids: CASSLMEGTDTQYF. CDR3 DNA sequence: TGCGCCAGCAGCTTGATGGAAGGCACAGATACGCAGTATTTT.

The J gene is TRBJ2-1, the V gene TRBV28; TRBD2 agrees at 7 bases. J gave up 6 bases and V 4 bases, and 15 bases lay outside the gene matches. Per germline, CDR1 MDHEN and CDR2 SYDVKM. The CDR3 is 17 amino acids. The CDR3 here is CASSSPLRRELGNEQFF. For the CDR3, the DNA is TGTGCCAGCAGTTCCCCGCTTAGGCGGGAGTTGGGCAATGAGCAGTTCTTC.

This chain uses TRBV4-2 with TRBJ2-7, with D perhaps matching TRBD1 or TRBD2 (6 bases each). This CDR3 has 14 residues. The germline gives CDR1 LGHNA, CDR2 YNFKEQ. Trimming cost V 3 bases and J 4 bases, with 13 bases left between them. Here the CDR3 reads CASSHRGGQYEQYF. As DNA, the CDR3 is TGTGCCAGCAGCCACAGAGGGGGGCAATACGAGCAGTACTTC.

This rearrangement joins TRBV19 to TRBJ1-2; D is possibly TRBD1 (5 bases). V was cut by 4 bases and J by 3 bases, with 12 bases left in between. The germline CDR1 and CDR2 sequences are LNHDA and SQIVND (reference sequence). The CDR3 is 14 amino acids. CDR3 loop: CASSTRDGDYGYTF. The CDR3 bases are TGTGCCAGTAGTACCCGGGACGGAGACTATGGCTACACCTTC.

V is TRBV18 and J is TRBJ2-7, with D perhaps matching TRBD2 (6 bases). CDR1 is KGHSH and CDR2 is LQKENI in the germline V gene. V lost 2 bases and J lost 4, with 21 bases in between. This CDR3 has 17 residues. CDR3 sequence (DNA): TGTGCCAGCTCACCAGTTCGGACTACTCGCCCGGGTTACGAGCAGTACTTC. Translation: CASSPVRTTRPGYEQYF.

V is TRBV4-1 and J is TRBJ2-2; D may match TRBD1 or TRBD2 (7 bases each). From germline, CDR1 is MGHRA and CDR2 YSYEKL. The CDR3 is 15 amino acids. V shed 5 bases and J shed 5 bases, with 15 bases lying between them. The CDR3 DNA is TGCGCCAGCAGCTCCGCAGGGGGGGGAACCGGGGAGCTGTTTTTT. It yields the protein CASSSAGGGTGELFF.

A remark on this clone: Other DNA sequences in this specimen translate into the identical CDR3. The rearrangement links TRBV19 to TRBJ2-7; 8 nucleotides align to TRBD1. The ends lost 5 bases at V and 4 bases at J; junction bases unmatched: 7. Looked up from germline, CDR1 is LNHDA and CDR2 is SQIVND (reference sequence). This CDR3 comprises 14 residues. This chain's CDR3 is CASSPRQGSYEQYF. CDR3 in DNA: TGTGCCAGTAGTCCGCGACAGGGGTCGTACGAGCAGTACTTC.

The chain combines TRBV4-2 with TRBJ2-3, with a weak D call TRBD1 (5 bases). In germline, CDR1 is LGHNA, CDR2 YNFKEQ. The V and J ends lost 4 bases and 9 bases respectively, with 23 bases between them. CDR3 length: 16 amino acids. The DNA for the CDR3 is TGTGCCAGCAGCCTCCACAGGTCCCCCTCGCTTTCCACGCAGTATTTT. This encodes CASSLHRSPSLSTQYF.

The rearrangement links TRBV5-5 to TRBJ2-7; D not certain. The CDR3 is made up of 15 amino acids. The germline gives CDR1 SGHKS, CDR2 YYEKEE (reference sequence). Trimming shortened V by 0 bases and J by 0 bases, and 10 bases separated the two germline ends. CDR3 region: CASSLERKSSYEQYF. For the CDR3, the DNA is TGTGCCAGCAGCTTGGAACGGAAGAGCTCCTACGAGCAGTACTTC.

As to this clone: The sample has other DNA sequences that encode this CDR3 too. This chain connects TRBV18 to TRBJ2-7; D ambiguous. There are 12 residues in the CDR3. Germline V lookup: CDR1 KGHSH, CDR2 LQKENI. Deletions cut 3 bases from V and 3 bases from J, with 6 bases between. DNA of the CDR3: TGTGCCAGCTCACCCTTAGGCTACGAGCAGTACTTC. Translating gives CASSPLGYEQYF.

The table lists this clone with a few counts. The same CDR3 also results from other DNA sequences found in this sample. The gene calls are TRBV7-9 and TRBJ2-2; D unresolved. V was pared by 2 bases and J by 2 bases, with 0 bases between. There are 12 residues in the CDR3. Germline V gene lookup returns CDR1 SEHNR and CDR2 FQNEAQ (reference sequence). The CDR3 sequence: CASSLNTGELFF. DNA for the CDR3: TGTGCCAGCAGCTTAAACACCGGGGAGCTGTTTTTT.